This T cell receptor (beta chain) was sequenced for a study of shared clonotypes between healthy human individuals (TCRdb year 2020). In the study overall: Two women and three men aged 18 to 49 years were included in the cohort. For each donor, CD4 naive and CD4 memory were each run on three plates, CD8 naive on two plates, and CD8 memory on one plate. To estimate repertoire size and how much clonotypes are shared between individuals, the study performed deep sequencing of blood TCR repertoires from 4 to 6 healthy adults. Libraries were prepared and TCR repertoires were sequenced by different laboratories using diverse techniques, in order to increase sequencing depth and limit assay-specific biases. Per donor, leukapheresis produced somewhere between about 0.8 and 9 billion PBMCs.

Summary of the overall study and its limitations: Higher generation probabilities were observed for clonotypes shared by all four sorted-subset donors than for non-shared clonotypes. Based on pairwise subsampling, the degree of clonotype sharing among donors was expected to be affected by sequencing depth. Incomplete sequencing was indicated by rarefaction of sorted-subset datasets, despite the large sequencing depth. Sampling was restricted to blood, and TCR repertoires in tissue are likely to differ from TCR repertoires in blood. Across a few donors, approximately 5% of naive CD4, roughly 3.8% of naive CD8, about 2% of memory CD4, and under 0.45% of memory CD8 clonotypes were shared. Naive subsets generally had larger estimated clonotype richness than memory subsets. Because the study included only a small number of donors, the genetic and exposure-history diversity represented was limited.

From cysteine to phenylalanine, the CDR3 is 15 amino acids long. Only CDR3 DNA is held: 45 bases, read in frame from base 1. Trimmed from V: 1 base; trimmed from J: 5 bases; junction bases lacking a gene match: 3. For CDR1 and CDR2, the germline V gene lists SNHLY and FYNNEI. TCR CDR3 regions were amplified from genomic DNA by multiplex PCR using the deep immunoSEQ assay. For each cell subset, the extracted genomic DNA was distributed evenly across all wells of several immunoSEQ 96-well plates, and each plate served as one replicate. Each replicate PCR for sorted subsets received approximately 200 ng genomic DNA, equal to some 32,000 T cell genomes. The purified libraries were quantified using a Qubit 3.0 fluorometer, sized with a Bioanalyzer 2100, and then quantified again using the KAPA Library Quantification kit. Each immunoSEQ 96-well plate was sequenced on its own single-read 150-cycle Illumina NextSeq 550 flow cell. The authors' analysis ran thus. Because only junctional sequences without quality scores were contained in the immunoSEQ output, filtering matching that applied to full-length reads could not be performed. Sequences were annotated with PyIR, a Python wrapper for IgBLAST v1.9, and V/J genes and CDR3 were assigned using IMGT germline references. Any read was removed if the V/J assignment was weak (E-value above 1e-6), the CDR3 was missing, or the read contained stop codons, out-of-frame junctions, or ambiguous translated residues. V3J clonotypes were defined as sequences sharing the same inferred V gene, J gene, and CDR3 amino acid sequence. The percentage overlap between two repertoires was calculated by dividing the number of shared unique clonotypes by the size of the smaller repertoire. Richness of each repertoire was evaluated using RTK rarefaction, the Chao1 estimator, and Recon v2.1 estimates of unobserved clonotypes. For all TCRbeta clonotypes obtained by the gDNA method from a handful of donors, generation probabilities were computed with OLGA. The table comes from immuneACCESS by way of TCRdb, which keeps in-frame sequences with V and J called. Part of the clones is missing from these tables; in studies checked, under half for an unresolved V gene and the rest for unknown reasons. From that table come the V and J calls and clone size; the DNA was used to work out D and trimming. Across this sample there are hundreds of thousands of clones, with roughly 70% seen only once. The ten largest clones capture less than 2% of the sample.

About this clone itself: The clone's antigen remains unknown. One base away there is no much larger clone; base qualities are not given.

Healthy HIV-negative adults with no recently reported acute infections or vaccinations were included as donors. Only Caucasian adults living in Nashville, Tennessee, USA were represented among the donors. CD4+ T cells were enriched by magnetic negative selection, after which naive cells were positively selected on CD45RA and the negative fraction was taken as the memory subset. After blood collection by leukapheresis, PBMCs were isolated using Ficoll-Histopaque density gradient centrifugation and then cryopreserved in the vapor phase of liquid nitrogen. Purity and quantity of every magnetically sorted T cell population were checked by analytical flow cytometry. Each sorted fraction had its genomic DNA isolated and then quantified by UV absorbance on a Nanodrop 2000c.

The specimen sequenced was memory CD4+ T cells sorted from blood. This sample's cell subset or site label indicates: CD45RA-negative fraction. The clonotype originates from a woman aged 30 to 39 in good health. The chain joins TRBV2 to TRBJ2-3; 10 bases in between match TRBD2. The CDR3 reads as follows: CASSEEAGGVDTQYF. The DNA sequence is TGTGCCAGCAGTGAAGAAGCGGGAGGGGTAGATACGCAGTATTTT.